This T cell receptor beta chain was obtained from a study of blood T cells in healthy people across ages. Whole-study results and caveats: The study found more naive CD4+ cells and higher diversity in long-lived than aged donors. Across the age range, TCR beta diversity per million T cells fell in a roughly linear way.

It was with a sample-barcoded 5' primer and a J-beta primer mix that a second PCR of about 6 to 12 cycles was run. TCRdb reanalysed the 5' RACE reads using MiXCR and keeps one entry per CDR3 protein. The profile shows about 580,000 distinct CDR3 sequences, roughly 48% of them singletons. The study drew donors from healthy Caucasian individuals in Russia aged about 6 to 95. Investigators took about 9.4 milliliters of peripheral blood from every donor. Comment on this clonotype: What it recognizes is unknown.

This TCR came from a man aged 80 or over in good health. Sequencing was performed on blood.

CDR3 region: CASSGRGEETQYF. The CDR3 region has the DNA TGTGCCAGCAGTGGGAGAGGGGAAGAGACCCAGTACTTC. The chain carries TRBV7-2 and TRBJ2-5; D is possibly TRBD1 or TRBD2 (5 bases each). Trimming took 6 bases from V and 3 from J, leaving 11 bases between them. The germline V gene encodes CDR1 SGHTA and CDR2 FQGNSA. The CDR3 is 13 amino acids.